This TCR beta chain comes out of a study of blood T cell repertoires in COVID-19. In its sample, this clone was seen once. There are 12 residues in the CDR3. Germline lookup yields CDR1 SQVTM and CDR2 ANQGSEA. V was clipped by 7 bases and J by 5 bases, with 12 bases between them. Data came from immunoSEQ multiplex PCR; TCRdb stores just in-frame clones and leaves some out. The data hold roughly 300,000 clones, with 70% to 90% observed a single time. Sequencing was carried out using PBMCs or T cells enriched from blood (not recorded which). The chain joins TRBV29-1 to TRBJ2-1, with D possibly TRBD1 on 5 matching bases. This clonotype was obtained from a woman aged 25 to 39 who had recovered from COVID-19. This CDR3 reads CSAPAGNNEQFF. CDR3 DNA: TGCAGCGCCCCGGCAGGGAACAATGAGCAGTTCTTC.